A selection of T cell receptor beta chains follows, all from one sample in a study of cytomegalovirus exposure and HLA in healthy donors. Sequencing was performed with immunoSEQ multiplex PCR; in TCRdb, only in-frame clones are kept and a portion is missing. The sample lists approximately 150,000 clones; roughly 89% were seen once. Sequenced material: PBMCs. The source is a woman between 18 and 29 years old in good health and CMV-seropositive. CDR3s include the opening cysteine and the closing phenylalanine or tryptophan. A D gene is named only where the DNA matches it firmly. Size is stated for part of the rows, as once, few or many counts, or as a class when the clone is expanded.

TRBD1	TRBV28	NA	TRBJ1-2	TGTGCCAGCAGTACTACAGGGGTTTGGGGCTACACCTTC	CASSTTGVWGYTF
NA	TRBV5-1	NA	TRBJ1-2	TGCGCCAGCAGCCTGCGGGGGGCAGGGTATGGCTACACCTTC	CASSLRGAGYGYTF
NA	TRBV28	NA	TRBJ1-1	TGTGCCAGCAGTCTTGACCTCCTCAGGGCTTTCTTT	CASSLDLLRAFF
TRBD2	TRBV5-1	NA	TRBJ2-7	TGCGCCAGCAGCCCGGGGACTAGCGGGAGGGTAAAGGAGCAGTACTTC	CASSPGTSGRVKEQYF
TRBD1	TRBV4-3	NA	TRBJ1-2	TGCGCCAGCAGCCAAGATCTTGCGGGACAGCCAAACTATGGCTACACCTTC	CASSQDLAGQPNYGYTF
NA	TRBV21-1	NA	TRBJ2-7	TGTGCCAGCAGCGCAGGACTAGCGGGAGGACATGAGCAGTACTTC	CASSAGLAGGHEQYF
TRBD1	TRBV2	once	TRBJ2-5	TGTGCCAGCAGTGACGCGGGCAGGGGGCTCCAAGAGACCCAGTACTTC	CASSDAGRGLQETQYF
TRBD1	TRBV7-2	NA	TRBJ1-2	TGTGCCAGCAGCTTGGGCAAGGGGGCGCAAGGCTACACCTTC	CASSLGKGAQGYTF
NA	TRBV30	NA	TRBJ1-3	TGTGCCTGGAGCGCTGTGGTCCGGGGTAGAGGGAACACCATATATTTT	CAWSAVVRGRGNTIYF
TRBD2	TRBV5-4	NA	TRBJ2-5	TGTGCCAGCACCTCTAGCGGGAGGGCCCCAGAGACCCAGTACTTC	CASTSSGRAPETQYF
TRBD1	TRBV7-3	NA	TRBJ2-1	TGTGCCAGCAGCGGACAGGGGGCCGGTGAGCAGTTCTTC	CASSGQGAGEQFF
NA	TRBV30	few	TRBJ1-1	TGTGCCTGGAGTGTACAAGGACAGTTGAACACTGAAGCTTTCTTT	CAWSVQGQLNTEAFF
NA	TRBV2	NA	TRBJ1-2	TGTGCCAGCAAGGCGGGGGAAGACTATGGCTACACCTTC	CASKAGEDYGYTF
NA	TRBV4-1	NA	TRBJ1-5	TGCGCCAGCAGCCCCGGGACATATAGCAATCAGCCCCAGCATTTT	CASSPGTYSNQPQHF
TRBD2	TRBV28	NA	TRBJ2-3	TGTGCCAGCACTCTTAGCGGACTAGCGGGGGAACGTACAGATACGCAGTATTTT	CASTLSGLAGERTDTQYF